This passage covers 26 T cell receptor beta chains from one sample sequenced in a study of post-analysis software for immune sequencing data (dated by TCRdb to about 2015). Receptor amplification or capture employed PCR. The data were produced on an Illumina HiSeq 2500. Unique molecular identifiers were incorporated into TCR beta cDNA libraries to reduce PCR and sequencing biases. TCRdb passed the public sequencing reads through fastp at Q25 and MiXCR, retaining productive beta sequences. Identical CDR3 protein sequences are pooled into one entry, listed with their most common genes and DNA. This sample comprises around 700,000 distinct CDR3 sequences, around 60% of them detected only once. In total, the top ten clones hold around 11% of the sample. For these receptors, no antigen is known. Summary of the overall study and its limitations: Significantly higher frequencies in patients than in controls were found for roughly 5 TRBV segments, including TRBV5-6, TRBV5-1 and TRBV20-1.

The sequencing input was blood. Receptor source: a girl aged 2-10 years with multiple sclerosis.

This clonotype was detected only once. The gene calls are TRBV11-1 and TRBJ1-5, with 10 nucleotides matching TRBD1. The CDR3 is made up of 22 amino acids. The junction had 21 bases not matched to a gene; V was cut back by 4 bases and J by 0 bases. Germline CDR1 is SGHAT and CDR2 is FQDESV (reference sequence). CDR3 loop: CASSSSRAGTGAIHDSNQPQHF. In DNA form, the CDR3 reads TGTGCCAGCAGCTCCTCAAGGGCTGGGACAGGGGCAATTCATGATAGCAATCAGCCCCAGCATTTT. Looking up the rest from reference TRBV11-1 and TRBJ1-5 gives the full variable domain: EAEVAQSPRYKITEKSQAVAFWCDPISGHATLYWYRQILGQGPELLVQFQDESVVDDSQLPKDRFSAERLKGVDSTLKIQPAELGDSAMYLCASSSSRAGTGAIHDSNQPQHFGDGTRLSIL.

The chain has TRBV12-3 or TRBV12-4 and TRBJ2-7, with D tentatively TRBD2 (6 bases). Trimming took 5 bases from V and 3 from J, leaving 17 bases between them. The CDR3 is 15 amino acids. CDR3 residues: CASSPPAGPLYEQYF. The CDR3 region has the DNA TGTGCCAGCAGTCCTCCCGCGGGGCCTCTCTACGAGCAGTACTTC.

J is TRBJ2-1 and V is TRBV7-2, with 11 nucleotides matching TRBD2. CDR3 length: 16 amino acids. The J segment lost 7 bases and the V segment lost 4 bases, leaving 9 bases of the junction unmatched. Per germline, CDR1 SGHTA and CDR2 FQGNSA. The CDR3 sequence: CASSSLAGGLSNEQFF. DNA of the CDR3: TGTGCCAGCAGCTCTTTAGCGGGGGGGCTAAGTAATGAGCAGTTCTTC. Full variable domain (outside the CDR3, taken from reference TRBV7-2 and TRBJ2-1): GAGVSQSPSNKVTEKGKDVELRCDPISGHTALYWYRQSLGQGLEFLIYFQGNSAPDKSGLPSDRFSAERTGGSVSTLTIQRTQQEDSAVYLCASSSLAGGLSNEQFFGPGTRLTVL.

The gene calls are TRBV15 and TRBJ1-5, with D perhaps TRBD1 (5 bases). Trimming pared 10 bases from V and 0 bases from J, leaving 19 bases between. This CDR3 has 16 amino acids. CDR1 is LNHNV and CDR2 is YYDKDF in the germline V gene (reference sequence). CDR3 region: CAIRAFGTDSNQPQHF. CDR3 nucleotide sequence: TGTGCCATCCGGGCATTTGGGACGGATAGCAATCAGCCCCAGCATTTT.

The V and J genes are TRBV12-3 or TRBV12-4 and TRBJ1-6, with D possibly matching TRBD1 (5 bases). This CDR3 is built from 14 residues. V was shortened by 6 bases and J by 4 bases, with 10 bases between the two germline ends. The chain's CDR3 is CASSPGRYNSPLHF. The CDR3 DNA reads as TGTGCCAGCAGCCCGGGACGGTATAATTCACCCCTCCACTTT.

This clonotype was observed a few times. The V call is TRBV29-1, the J call TRBJ2-1, with unresolved D. Germline lookup yields CDR1 SQVTM and CDR2 ANQGSEA. The CDR3 contains 17 residues. Trimming stripped 7 bases from V and 0 bases from J, with 22 bases between. CDR3 in amino acids: CSGASRRGRSSYNEQFF. CDR3 sequence (DNA): TGCAGCGGAGCTTCGCGCCGTGGACGGAGCTCCTACAATGAGCAGTTCTTC.

This chain connects TRBV20-1 to TRBJ2-1; TRBD2 agrees at 13 bases. The germline V gene encodes CDR1 DFQATT and CDR2 SNEGSKA (reference sequence). V shed 3 bases and J 4 bases; nucleotides not matched to a gene: 3. This CDR3 has 15 residues. In nucleotides, the CDR3 is TGCAGTGCTAGTCGGACTAGCGGGAGTTACAATGAGCAGTTCTTC. Its translation is CSASRTSGSYNEQFF.

This chain uses TRBV29-1 with TRBJ2-3; 10 nucleotides match TRBD2. Germline assignment: CDR1 SQVTM and CDR2 ANQGSEA. The junction had 1 base not matched to a gene; V was cut back by 4 bases and J by 0 bases. The CDR3 contains 14 residues. Written as DNA, the CDR3 is TGCAGCGTTGCTAGCGGGGGTAGCACAGATACGCAGTATTTT. Translated: CSVASGGSTDTQYF.

This chain joins TRBV20-1 and TRBJ2-7; possibly TRBD1 for D (6 bases). In germline, CDR1 is DFQATT, CDR2 SNEGSKA (reference sequence). The CDR3 is 14 amino acids. Trimming took off 0 bases at V and 6 bases at J, with 15 bases between the two ends. CDR3 sequence: CSARDSQGYGEQYF. Here the CDR3 DNA reads TGCAGTGCTAGAGACTCACAGGGTTACGGCGAGCAGTACTTC.

The chain couples TRBV5-6 to TRBJ2-4; possibly TRBD2 for D (7 bases). V lost 7 bases to trimming and J lost 3 bases, with 17 bases between them. This CDR3 has 15 residues. The germline gives CDR1 SGHDT, CDR2 YYEEEE. The CDR3 bases are TGTGCCAGCTTCCCGGGGGGCGATGTCAAAAACATTCAGTACTTC. It specifies CASFPGGDVKNIQYF.

The rearrangement uses TRBV30 and TRBJ2-5; 11 bases match TRBD1. Germline-derived CDR1 and CDR2 are GTSNPN and SVGIG (reference sequence). The V segment lost 5 bases and the J segment 11 bases; nucleotides outside the gene matches: 10. The CDR3 spans 13 residues. CDR3 bases: TGTGCCTGGGGAGGACAGGGGGCTTATGAGCAGTACTTC. Translated: CAWGGQGAYEQYF.

The V call is TRBV20-1, the J call TRBJ2-3; 10 bases are a match to TRBD2. The CDR3 consists of 16 residues. Germline V lookup: CDR1 DFQATT, CDR2 SNEGSKA (reference sequence). The V segment lost 4 bases and the J segment 3 bases; nucleotides outside the gene matches: 10. The CDR3, as DNA: TGCAGTGCTACAGGGGCTAGCGGGGGCATGACAGATACGCAGTATTTT. Its protein product is CSATGASGGMTDTQYF.

The chain joins TRBV5-4 to TRBJ2-5; 11 bases match TRBD2. Germline CDR1 reads SGHNT; CDR2 reads YYREEE (reference sequence). With 3 bases clipped from V and 5 bases from J, the junction kept 9 bases outside the gene matches. The CDR3 runs 16 residues. For the CDR3, the DNA is TGTGCCAGCAGCTCTCTTGCTAGCGGGGGGCCGGAGACCCAGTACTTC. Its protein product is CASSSLASGGPETQYF.

The chain uses TRBV4-2 and TRBJ1-2; D unresolved. This CDR3 spans 12 amino acids. CDR1 is LGHNA and CDR2 is YNFKEQ in the germline V gene. Deletions cut 0 bases from V and 8 bases from J, with 7 bases between. CDR3 region: CASSQDLDGYTF. CDR3 bases: TGTGCCAGCAGCCAAGATCTCGACGGCTACACCTTC.

The V gene is TRBV6-5, the J gene TRBJ2-6; a possible D gene is TRBD1 (5 bases). Germline assignment: CDR1 MNHEY and CDR2 SVGAGI. The CDR3 length is 14 residues. Trimming took 6 bases from V and 1 from J, leaving 7 bases between them. The CDR3 region has the DNA TGTGCCAGCAGGTCAGGGTCTGGGGCCAACGTCCTGACTTTC. This codes for CASRSGSGANVLTF.

Written as DNA, the CDR3 is TGCGCCAGCAGCTTGACGACAGGGACAACTAATGAAAAACTGTTTTTT. Protein product: CASSLTTGTTNEKLFF. The chain is built from TRBV5-1 and TRBJ1-4; 7 bases match TRBD1. CDR1 and CDR2 (germline): SGHRS, YFSETQ. The length of the CDR3 is 16 residues. V lost 1 base, J lost 0 bases, and 3 bases stayed unmatched.

The gene calls are TRBV20-1 and TRBJ2-5, with 14 bases fitting TRBD2. Germline-derived CDR1 and CDR2 are DFQATT and SNEGSKA (reference sequence). V shed 3 bases, J shed 7 bases, and the junction held 16 bases outside the gene matches. The CDR3 is 18 residues long. The CDR3 reads CSARDETSGGANQVTQYF. Written as DNA, the CDR3 is TGCAGTGCTAGGGACGAGACTAGCGGGGGGGCAAATCAGGTGACCCAGTACTTC.

This rearrangement joins TRBV4-3 to TRBJ2-1, with D hard to call. Germline assignment: CDR1 LGHNA and CDR2 YSLEER. This CDR3 contains 15 residues. V shed 4 bases and J shed 6 bases, with 16 bases lying between them. The CDR3 sequence is CASSLSGWPANEQFF. Here the CDR3 DNA reads TGCGCCAGCAGCCTCTCGGGTTGGCCGGCCAATGAGCAGTTCTTC.

This sequence joins TRBV9 and TRBJ2-3, with D maybe TRBD1 (6 bases). The germline CDR1 and CDR2 sequences are SGDLS and YYNGEE. Trimming removed 2 bases at V and 4 bases at J, with 8 bases between. The CDR3 is made up of 13 amino acids. The CDR3 region has the DNA TGTGCCAGCAGCGTGGGGGCTGCAGATACGCAGTATTTT. It codes for CASSVGAADTQYF.

Only a few counts were recorded for this clonotype. The V gene is TRBV4-1, the J gene TRBJ2-2, with D possibly matching TRBD1 (5 bases). Germline-derived CDR1 and CDR2 are MGHRA and YSYEKL. The CDR3 consists of 12 residues. Trimming left V 5 bases short and J 7 bases short, with 8 bases between. The CDR3 is CASSRGGGELFF. The DNA of the CDR3 is TGCGCCAGCAGCAGGGGCGGCGGGGAGCTGTTTTTT.

This chain joins TRBV7-9 and TRBJ2-3; the D gene could be TRBD1 or TRBD2 (6 bases each). V was pared by 4 bases and J by 2 bases, with 13 bases between. Germline CDR1 SEHNR, CDR2 FQNEAQ (reference sequence). CDR3 length equals 15 residues. CDR3 loop: CASSSDGGFTDTQYF. CDR3 in DNA: TGTGCCAGCAGCTCCGACGGGGGCTTCACAGATACGCAGTATTTT.

This rearrangement joins TRBV7-9 to TRBJ2-5; TRBD2 matches at 7 bases. V dropped 5 bases and J dropped 9; count of bases not matched to a gene: 6. CDR1 and CDR2 from the germline V gene are SEHNR and FQNEAQ (reference sequence). This CDR3 has 12 residues. The CDR3 is CASSPKAGAQYF. Here the CDR3 DNA reads TGTGCCAGCAGCCCCAAGGCGGGGGCCCAGTACTTC.

The chain has TRBV30 and TRBJ1-2; tentative D call: TRBD1 (5 bases). Germline V gene sequence: CDR1 GTSNPN, CDR2 SVGIG (reference sequence). V was trimmed by 2 bases and J by 1 base, leaving 11 bases between them. The CDR3 is 14 amino acids. DNA of the CDR3: TGTGCCTGGAGTTCCCAGGGACTTAACTATGGCTACACCTTC. Its protein product is CAWSSQGLNYGYTF.

The V gene is TRBV20-1, the J gene TRBJ2-3, with 8 bases matching TRBD2. This CDR3 spans 15 amino acids. In germline, CDR1 is DFQATT, CDR2 SNEGSKA (reference sequence). The trim removed 3 bases at V and 0 bases at J, leaving 5 bases unmatched. CDR3 sequence (DNA): TGCAGTGCTAGCGGGCGGGAGGCTAGCACAGATACGCAGTATTTT. Its protein is CSASGREASTDTQYF.

This chain links TRBV5-6 with TRBJ2-3; D not resolved. The V gene's germline CDR1 is SGHDT and CDR2 YYEEEE. This CDR3 has 15 residues. V was clipped by 3 bases and J by 6 bases, with 17 bases between them. CDR3 in amino acids: CASSSLLGQSDTQYF. CDR3 DNA sequence: TGTGCCAGCAGCTCCCTTTTAGGCCAGTCTGATACGCAGTATTTT.

The chain links TRBV6-6 to TRBJ2-1; tentatively, D is TRBD1 (5 bases). CDR1 is MNHNY and CDR2 is SVGAGI in the germline V gene (reference sequence). Trimming removed 6 bases from V and 5 bases from J, with 11 bases in between. There are 13 residues in the CDR3. CDR3 coding DNA: TGTGCCAGCAGCTACCGGACAAACAATGAGCAGTTCTTC. It is translated as CASSYRTNNEQFF.